Each of the 20 T cell receptor beta chains below was sequenced from the same sample in a study of cytomegalovirus exposure and HLA in healthy donors. Sequencing used immunoSEQ multiplex PCR; TCRdb keeps in-frame clones, though not all of them. The table records roughly 120,000 clones, 90% to 95% of them present only once. Sequenced sample: PBMCs. Receptor source: a woman younger than 30 in good health and CMV-seronegative.

V and J are TRBV9 and TRBJ2-5; TRBD2 agrees at 12 bases. J lost 1 base, V lost 4 bases, and 5 bases had no gene match. The CDR3 is made up of 16 amino acids. Germline V gives CDR1 SGDLS, CDR2 YYNGEE. For the CDR3, the DNA is TGTGCCAGCAGCCCACGACTAGCGGGGGCCCAAGAGACCCAGTACTTC. It translates to CASSPRLAGAQETQYF.

The V and J genes are TRBV5-4 and TRBJ2-7; 8 positions agree with TRBD1. CDR3 size: 14 residues. CDR1 SGHNT and CDR2 YYREEE come from the germline V gene (reference sequence). V lost 4 bases to trimming and J lost 3 bases; unmatched junction nucleotides: 6. The CDR3 sequence: CASSARTGNYEQYF. As DNA, the CDR3 is TGTGCCAGCAGCGCAAGGACAGGGAACTACGAGCAGTACTTC. The full variable domain, completed using reference TRBV5-4 and TRBJ2-7, is ETGVTQSPTHLIKTRGQQVTLRCSSQSGHNTVSWYQQALGQGPQFIFQYYREEENGRGNFPPRFSGLQFPNYSSELNVNALELDDSALYLCASSARTGNYEQYFGPGTRLTVT.

This sequence joins TRBV25-1 and TRBJ2-6; maybe TRBD2 (5 bases). CDR3 length equals 18 residues. Germline V CDR1 and CDR2: MGHDK, SYGVNS. The V and J ends lost 2 bases and 0 bases respectively, with 14 bases between them. Here the CDR3 DNA reads TGTGCCAGCAGTGAAATGGGGAGAGGGTACTCTGGGGCCAACGTCCTGACTTTC. Protein: CASSEMGRGYSGANVLTF.

The count of this clone is one. This chain links TRBV5-1 with TRBJ1-3; D might be TRBD1 (6 bases). The CDR3 covers 13 residues. With 7 bases removed from V and 7 bases from J, the gap between germline ends came to 15 bases. Germline V gene lookup returns CDR1 SGHRS and CDR2 YFSETQ. This CDR3 is CASAGAGRNTIYF. Written as DNA, the CDR3 is TGCGCCAGCGCAGGGGCCGGGAGGAACACCATATATTTT.

The chain uses TRBV14 and TRBJ2-2; no clear D gene. V was cut by 5 bases and J by 8 bases, with 12 bases left in between. Germline-derived CDR1 and CDR2 are SGHDN and FVKESK. This CDR3 has 13 amino acids. The CDR3 DNA is TGTGCCAGCAGCAGCTACTCTAAAGGGGAGCTGTTTTTT. As protein: CASSSYSKGELFF.

As regards this clone: Mismatch with germline at one junction end may stem from a read error. The V gene is TRBV30, the J gene TRBJ1-1, with D tentatively TRBD1 (6 bases). The CDR3 is 11 residues long. CDR1 is GTSNPN and CDR2 is SVGIG in the germline V gene (reference sequence). The CDR3 sequence: CQGRGVTEAFF. CDR3 in DNA: TGCCAGGGGAGAGGGGTAACGGAAGCTTTCTTT.

This clone was observed a handful of times. V gene TRBV5-1 combines with J gene TRBJ2-5, with 12 bases lining up with TRBD1. The V and J ends lost 4 bases and 6 bases, in that order; junction bases with no gene match: 4. This CDR3 has 14 amino acids. Germline-derived CDR1 and CDR2 are SGHRS and YFSETQ. The CDR3 nucleotides read TGCGCCAGCAGCGGGGACAGGGGGCTTCAGACCCAGTACTTC. It is translated as CASSGDRGLQTQYF.

In its sample, this clone was seen once. The V call is TRBV14, the J call TRBJ2-7; tentative D call: TRBD2 (5 bases). V lost 1 base, J lost 11 bases, and 12 bases lay in between. CDR3 size: 12 residues. CDR1 is SGHDN, CDR2 FVKESK, per germline. The CDR3 DNA is TGTGCCAGCAGCCAAGTCATCGGGGTAAAGTACTTC. Its protein product is CASSQVIGVKYF.

The J gene is TRBJ2-2, the V gene TRBV10-3; a possible D gene is TRBD2 (5 bases). The germline CDR1 and CDR2 sequences are ENHRY and SYGVKD. Trimming took 4 bases from V and 4 from J, leaving 19 bases between them. CDR3 size: 17 residues. The CDR3 DNA reads as TGTGCCATCAGTGTCGGGGTCTTAGCCACCAGCACCGGGGAGCTGTTTTTT. It codes for CAISVGVLATSTGELFF.

The rearrangement joins TRBV7-2 to TRBJ1-1; D is undetermined. CDR1 and CDR2 from the germline V gene are SGHTA and FQGNSA. This CDR3 spans 13 amino acids. The V gene lost 5 bases and the J gene lost 3 bases, with 10 bases spanning the gap. The CDR3 nucleotides read TGTGCCAGCAGCCAGTCCCGGGACACTGAAGCTTTCTTT. This gives the protein CASSQSRDTEAFF.

V gene TRBV6-6 combines with J gene TRBJ2-7; tentatively, D is TRBD2 (6 bases). This CDR3 is built from 14 residues. Per the germline V gene, CDR1 is MNHNY and CDR2 is SVGAGI (reference sequence). V was trimmed by 6 bases and J by 7 bases, leaving 19 bases between them. The CDR3 DNA is TGTGCCAGCAGGGGGGGACTTGGGGTTGGGGAGCAGTACTTC. Residues: CASRGGLGVGEQYF.

Details on this clone: The sample carries other DNA sequences with the same CDR3. The chain couples TRBV27 to TRBJ2-7, with D maybe TRBD1 (6 bases). Trimming cost V 4 bases and J 3 bases, with 7 bases left between them. The CDR3 contains 12 residues. Germline V gives CDR1 MNHEY, CDR2 SMNVEV (reference sequence). The CDR3 DNA reads TGTGCCAGCAGTTCACAGGGCTACGAGCAGTACTTC. It encodes CASSSQGYEQYF.

This rearrangement joins TRBV28 to TRBJ2-7; TRBD1 aligns across 7 bases. This CDR3 is 14 amino acids long. With V trimmed by 7 bases and J by 1 base, 7 bases remained unmatched. Germline V gives CDR1 MDHEN, CDR2 SYDVKM. The CDR3, as DNA: TGTGCCAGCATCGACAGACAGGGATCCTACGAGCAGTACTTC. Translated: CASIDRQGSYEQYF.

CDR3 loop: CASSYRGGTYEQYF. Here the CDR3 DNA reads TGTGCCAGCAGTTACCGGGGGGGGACCTACGAGCAGTACTTC. V gene TRBV6-5 combines with J gene TRBJ2-7, with 8 bases aligning to TRBD2. The V segment lost 2 bases and the J segment 2 bases; nucleotides outside the gene matches: 2. The CDR3 has 14 amino acids. The V gene's germline CDR1 is MNHEY and CDR2 SVGAGI.

The V and J genes are TRBV7-3 and TRBJ2-2, with TRBD2 identical over 8 bases. This CDR3 comprises 15 residues. The trim removed 5 bases at V and 3 bases at J, leaving 5 bases unmatched. Per germline, CDR1 SGHTA and CDR2 FQGTGA. In DNA form, the CDR3 reads TGTGCCAGCAGCAAATCGGGGGGGGACACCGGGGAGCTGTTTTTT. Encoded protein: CASSKSGGDTGELFF.

The chain joins TRBV6-1 to TRBJ2-3; perhaps TRBD1 as D (5 bases). V shed 3 bases and J shed 3 bases, with 16 bases lying between them. The germline gives CDR1 MNHNS, CDR2 SASEGT. The CDR3 spans 16 residues. The CDR3 DNA reads as TGTGCCAGCAGTGATTATCGAAACAGGATTACAGATACGCAGTATTTT. Protein: CASSDYRNRITDTQYF.

The V gene is TRBV7-2, the J gene TRBJ2-4; maybe TRBD1 (6 bases). Trimming took off 4 bases at V and 3 bases at J, with 10 bases between the two ends. This CDR3 region has 14 residues. Germline V gene sequence: CDR1 SGHTA, CDR2 FQGNSA. CDR3 DNA sequence: TGTGCCAGCAGCTCAGGACAGCACAAAAACATTCAGTACTTC. Encoded protein: CASSSGQHKNIQYF. Full variable domain (remainder filled in from reference TRBV7-2 and TRBJ2-4): GAGVSQSPSNKVTEKGKDVELRCDPISGHTALYWYRQSLGQGLEFLIYFQGNSAPDKSGLPSDRFSAERTGGSVSTLTIQRTQQEDSAVYLCASSSGQHKNIQYFGAGTRLSVL.

This chain joins TRBV30 and TRBJ1-2, with 7 bases lining up with TRBD1. Germline lookup yields CDR1 GTSNPN and CDR2 SVGIG (reference sequence). V lost 3 bases to trimming and J lost 4 bases; unmatched junction nucleotides: 8. The CDR3 is made up of 14 amino acids. In nucleotides, the CDR3 is TGTGCCTGGAGACGCAGGGGGGATTTCTATGGCTACACCTTC. Translated: CAWRRRGDFYGYTF.

Details on this clone: Other DNA sequences in this sample translate to the same CDR3. The chain's CDR3 is CATSRDRGRYEQYF. CDR3 in DNA: TGTGCCACCAGCAGAGACAGGGGCCGCTACGAGCAGTACTTC. V gene TRBV15 combines with J gene TRBJ2-7; weak D call: TRBD1 (6 bases). This CDR3 comprises 14 residues. The germline V and J ends were trimmed by 0 bases and 3 bases, with 9 bases remaining between them. The V gene's germline CDR1 is LNHNV and CDR2 YYDKDF (reference sequence).

CDR3 DNA sequence: TGTGCCAGCAGTTTGGATCGGGCGGCGGGGGAAGCTTTCTTT. This sequence encodes CASSLDRAAGEAFF. The chain is built from TRBV27 and TRBJ1-1, with no clear D. V was trimmed by 3 bases and J by 8 bases, leaving 16 bases between them. CDR1 is MNHEY, CDR2 SMNVEV, per germline (reference sequence). The CDR3 extends over 14 amino acids.